Shown below are 16 T cell receptor beta chains from a single sample sequenced in a study of blood T cells in healthy people across ages. A second about 7 to 11 cycle PCR used barcoded and J-beta primers. TCRdb recomputed calls from the 5' RACE reads with MiXCR, one row per CDR3 protein. The sample gives about 930,000 distinct CDR3 sequences, about 29% of which show up once; roughly a tenth is in the top ten. The data were also submitted as part of a second study, on T cells of mothers and their children.

Sequencing was performed on blood. The receptors were gathered from a woman aged 40 to 55 in good health.

This clonotype occurred once. This rearrangement joins TRBV20-1 to TRBJ1-5; 7 nucleotides line up with TRBD1. Losses at the gene ends were 6 bases for V and 1 base for J; bases not matched to a gene: 3. CDR1 and CDR2 (germline): DFQATT, SNEGSKA (reference sequence). This CDR3 contains 13 residues. This CDR3 reads CSAEGQSNQPQHF. The CDR3 nucleotides read TGCAGTGCAGAGGGACAGAGCAATCAGCCCCAGCATTTT.

This clonotype was detected ten times or more. This sequence joins TRBV20-1 and TRBJ2-4; D may be TRBD1 or TRBD2 (5 bases each). CDR3 length: 15 amino acids. V shed 0 bases and J shed 5 bases, with 14 bases lying between them. CDR1 and CDR2 from the germline V gene are DFQATT and SNEGSKA (reference sequence). The DNA for the CDR3 is TGCAGTGCTAGAGATCTGGGGGACGCGCAAAACATTCAGTACTTC. Amino acid sequence: CSARDLGDAQNIQYF.

The chain carries TRBV2 and TRBJ2-5; tentatively, D is TRBD1 (6 bases). This CDR3 contains 15 residues. The V gene's germline CDR1 is SNHLY and CDR2 FYNNEI. Trimming left V 8 bases short and J 11 bases short, with 27 bases between. The CDR3 coding sequence is TGTGCCAGCTTCCCAACTCGGACAGTCAACAATGAGCAGTACTTC. Its protein product is CASFPTRTVNNEQYF.

As concerns this clonotype: One end of the junction is discordant with germline, which a read error may explain. This rearrangement joins TRBV28 to TRBJ2-1; the D gene is possibly TRBD1 (6 bases). Per germline, CDR1 MDHEN and CDR2 SYDVKM. The CDR3 extends over 12 amino acids. As DNA, the CDR3 is TGTGCCGGCAGTAGTTACAGGGTGACGGCGTTCTTC. It translates to CAGSSYRVTAFF.

Comment on this clonotype: Just one base apart from a much larger clone, this may be a read error. This chain uses TRBV20-1 with TRBJ2-1; D remains ambiguous. Trimming removed 3 bases at V and 6 bases at J, with 3 bases between. Germline V gene data show CDR1 as DFQATT and CDR2 as SNEGSKA (reference sequence). The CDR3 runs to 10 residues. CDR3 sequence: CSARANEQFF. The CDR3 bases are TGCAGTGCTAGGGCCAATGAGCAGTTCTTC.

This chain links TRBV28 with TRBJ2-7; 9 bases fit TRBD1. The germline V gene encodes CDR1 MDHEN and CDR2 SYDVKM. This CDR3 has 16 residues. V dropped 4 bases and J dropped 7; count of bases not matched to a gene: 14. CDR3 amino acids: CASSSPGGQGGWEQYF. The CDR3 DNA reads TGTGCCAGCAGTTCACCGGGGGGACAGGGCGGTTGGGAGCAGTACTTC.

In its sample, this clonotype was seen a few times. The chain links TRBV20-1 to TRBJ2-3, with D tentatively TRBD1 (6 bases). Germline CDR1 and CDR2: DFQATT and SNEGSKA (reference sequence). The CDR3 totals 15 residues. With 5 bases removed from V and 4 bases from J, the gap between germline ends came to 19 bases. This CDR3 reads CSAWVRARGADTQYF. In DNA form, the CDR3 reads TGCAGTGCTTGGGTCAGGGCCAGGGGCGCAGATACGCAGTATTTT.

The V call is TRBV10-3, the J call TRBJ1-1; D is perhaps TRBD1 (5 bases). The CDR3 contains 13 residues. Germline CDR1 ENHRY, CDR2 SYGVKD. The V and J ends lost 6 bases and 2 bases respectively, with 10 bases between them. The CDR3 is CAIRTTVNTEAFF. For the CDR3, the DNA is TGTGCCATCAGAACGACAGTAAACACTGAAGCTTTCTTT.

Worth noting for this clonotype: This could be a read error, since a much larger clone is one nucleotide away. The chain is built from TRBV9 and TRBJ2-5; TRBD2 aligns across 10 bases. Trimming took 3 bases from V and 5 from J; bases not matched to a gene: 7. Germline CDR1 SGDLS, CDR2 YYNGEE. The CDR3 is made up of 15 amino acids. CDR3 loop: CASSGPGTSVETQYF. CDR3 coding DNA: TGTGCCAGCAGCGGCCCCGGGACTAGCGTGGAGACCCAGTACTTC.

This clonotype has a handful of counts. The CDR3: CASSLGGRVWGYTF. The CDR3 DNA reads as TGTGCCAGCAGTTTAGGCGGGAGGGTTTGGGGCTACACCTTC. The chain couples TRBV28 to TRBJ1-2; no firm D call. The CDR3 runs 14 residues. Looked up from germline, CDR1 is MDHEN and CDR2 is SYDVKM. V lost 2 bases, J lost 8 bases, and 15 bases lay in between.

Notes on this clonotype: Being one base from a much bigger clone, this may be a read error. The chain is built from TRBV7-2 and TRBJ1-2, with D possibly matching TRBD1 (5 bases). Per the germline V gene, CDR1 is SGHTA and CDR2 is FQGNSA. CDR3 size: 13 residues. CDR3 in DNA: TGTGCCAGCAGCCCCCAGGGCGCCTATGGCAACACCTTC. Translating it yields CASSPQGAYGNTF. Full variable domain (rest looked up from reference TRBV7-2 and TRBJ1-2): GAGVSQSPSNKVTEKGKDVELRCDPISGHTALYWYRQSLGQGLEFLIYFQGNSAPDKSGLPSDRFSAERTGGSVSTLTIQRTQQEDSAVYLCASSPQGAYGNTFGSGTRLTVV.

There are many counts of this clonotype. The chain links TRBV11-2 to TRBJ2-7, with D possibly matching TRBD1 (6 bases). This CDR3 region has 15 residues. Trimming cost V 2 bases and J 1 base, with 12 bases left between them. Looked up from germline, CDR1 is SGHAT and CDR2 is FQNNGV. The CDR3 loop is CASSLWTDPSYEQYF. Here the CDR3 DNA reads TGTGCCAGCAGCTTATGGACAGACCCTTCCTACGAGCAGTACTTC. Filled out from reference TRBV11-2 and TRBJ2-7, the complete variable domain reads EAGVAQSPRYKIIEKRQSVAFWCNPISGHATLYWYQQILGQGPKLLIQFQNNGVVDDSQLPKDRFSAERLKGVDSTLKIQPAKLEDSAVYLCASSLWTDPSYEQYFGPGTRLTVT.

The CDR3 DNA follows: TGTGCCAGCAGTCTATACACCTTTCCTTTCAAGGGGAACACTGAAGCTTTCTTT. This encodes CASSLYTFPFKGNTEAFF. The V call is TRBV12-3 or TRBV12-4, the J call TRBJ1-1; D is uncertain. The length of the CDR3 is 18 residues. Deletions cut 5 bases from V and 1 base from J, with 23 bases between.

This clonotype was found a few times. This rearrangement joins TRBV5-1 to TRBJ2-3; possibly TRBD1 for D (6 bases). There are 16 residues in the CDR3. V lost 0 bases, J lost 4 bases, and 15 bases lay in between. Germline CDR1 reads SGHRS; CDR2 reads YFSETQ. The CDR3 protein is CASSLVGGAVPDTQYF. The CDR3, as DNA: TGCGCCAGCAGCTTGGTTGGGGGCGCCGTTCCAGATACGCAGTATTTT. Full variable domain (outside the CDR3, taken from reference TRBV5-1 and TRBJ2-3): KAGVTQTPRYLIKTRGQQVTLSCSPISGHRSVSWYQQTPGQGLQFLFEYFSETQRNKGNFPGRFSGRQFSNSRSEMNVSTLELGDSALYLCASSLVGGAVPDTQYFGPGTRLTVL.

This chain connects TRBV28 to TRBJ1-6; no definite D call. CDR3 length: 15 residues. CDR1 is MDHEN, CDR2 SYDVKM, per germline. Trimming removed 11 bases at V and 0 bases at J, with 14 bases between. In DNA, the CDR3 is TGTGCCGCCTCTGAAGCATTCTCCTATAATTCACCCCTCCACTTT. It yields the protein CAASEAFSYNSPLHF.

This chain connects TRBV5-1 to TRBJ2-1, with 9 bases lining up with TRBD1. The J segment lost 3 bases and the V segment lost 3 bases, leaving 4 bases of the junction unmatched. Germline V CDR1 and CDR2: SGHRS, YFSETQ. The length of the CDR3 is 15 residues. CDR3 sequence (DNA): TGCGCCAGCAGCTGGACAGGGGAAGGCTACAATGAGCAGTTCTTC. It translates to CASSWTGEGYNEQFF.